The 20 T cell receptor beta chains in this list originate from one sample, sequenced in a study of beta chain features in type 1 diabetes (dated by TCRdb to between 2018 and 2020). Paper-wide results and their limitations: A moderate but significant shortening of TCRB CDR3 length was observed in type 1 diabetes patients in all four CD4+ subsets.

Libraries were built with the immunoSEQ multiplex PCR assay. The entire amount of isolated RNA was reverse transcribed using the High Capacity cDNA Reverse Transcription Kit, so the sequenced TCRB transcripts were expressed ones. TCRdb re-hosts the immuneACCESS table, in-frame sequences only. Its copies lack some clones; in the studies checked, an unresolved V gene accounts for under half of them, and the cause for the rest is not known. The table for this sample lists nearly 700,000 clones; under 15% of them were counted only once. Clones ranked in the top ten supply approximately 0.021% of the sample. The antigens for these receptors are not known. Sequenced input: naive CD4+ T cells from blood. The cell subset or site label, as the study defines it: true naive CD4+ T cells. These receptors originate from a man younger than 35 with type 1 diabetes.

CDR3 residues: CASSRSSNQPQHF. CDR3 DNA: TGTGCCAGCAGCCGCAGTAGCAATCAGCCCCAGCATTTT. The chain recombines TRBV2 with TRBJ1-5; D is unresolved. V was pared by 6 bases and J by 0 bases, with 6 bases between. In germline, CDR1 is SNHLY, CDR2 FYNNEI. The CDR3 is 13 residues long.

This clone came up a few times. The rearrangement joins TRBV30 to TRBJ1-1; unclear D gene. CDR3 size: 11 residues. Germline CDR1 GTSNPN, CDR2 SVGIG (reference sequence). V was cut by 8 bases and J by 3 bases, with 10 bases left in between. DNA for the CDR3: TGTGCCCACGACACAGACACTGAAGCTTTCTTT. It is translated as CAHDTDTEAFF.

This clone appeared a few times. The chain recombines TRBV5-1 with TRBJ2-3, with TRBD2 matching over 14 bases. The germline gives CDR1 SGHRS, CDR2 YFSETQ. CDR3 size: 17 residues. V trimming: 4 bases; J trimming: 1 base; junction bases outside the gene matches: 5. This CDR3 is CASSKGLAGAGTDTQYF. CDR3 bases: TGCGCCAGCAGCAAGGGACTAGCGGGGGCTGGCACAGATACGCAGTATTTT. Drawing the rest from reference TRBV5-1 and TRBJ2-3, the complete variable domain is KAGVTQTPRYLIKTRGQQVTLSCSPISGHRSVSWYQQTPGQGLQFLFEYFSETQRNKGNFPGRFSGRQFSNSRSEMNVSTLELGDSALYLCASSKGLAGAGTDTQYFGPGTRLTVL.

In its sample, this clone was seen a few times. V gene TRBV5-1 combines with J gene TRBJ2-7; possibly TRBD1 for D (6 bases). The length of the CDR3 is 15 residues. The germline V and J ends were trimmed by 3 bases and 0 bases, with 13 bases remaining between them. CDR1 SGHRS and CDR2 YFSETQ come from the germline V gene. The CDR3 region has the DNA TGCGCCAGCAGCTGGACAGATCAGAGCTCCTACGAGCAGTACTTC. Encoded protein: CASSWTDQSSYEQYF.

This clone was seen only a few times. The chain links TRBV23-1 to TRBJ2-6; D is possibly TRBD1 or TRBD2 (7 bases each). TRBV23-1 is reported as an ORF; its role is uncertain. This CDR3 comprises 16 residues. V lost 5 bases to trimming and J lost 3 bases, with 14 bases between them. CDR3 bases: TGCGCCAGCAGTGGGGAGGGGGCTCTTGGGGCCAACGTCCTGACTTTC. It codes for CASSGEGALGANVLTF.

This chain uses TRBV20-1 with TRBJ1-1; D is ambiguous. Looked up from germline, CDR1 is DFQATT and CDR2 is SNEGSKA (reference sequence). Between the trimmed V and J ends, which lost 3 bases and 12 bases, there was a span of 5 bases. This CDR3 region has 8 residues. This CDR3 is CSASQTFF. The DNA of the CDR3 is TGCAGTGCTAGTCAGACTTTCTTT.

The chain is built from TRBV7-8 and TRBJ1-6, with D maybe TRBD1 (6 bases). CDR3 length: 15 residues. Trimming left V 6 bases short and J 10 bases short, with 19 bases between. From germline, CDR1 is SGHVS and CDR2 FQNEAQ. The CDR3 region is CASRLETGVRSPLHF. DNA of the CDR3: TGTGCCAGCAGGTTGGAGACAGGCGTAAGGTCACCCCTCCACTTT.

This clone was recorded a few times. V usage is TRBV29-1 and J usage is TRBJ1-1, with a weak D call TRBD1 (5 bases). Germline V gene sequence: CDR1 SQVTM, CDR2 ANQGSEA. The CDR3 is made up of 13 amino acids. Trimming cost V 7 bases and J 1 base, with 13 bases left between them. CDR3 DNA sequence: TGCAGCGCTAGTCACGGGGGGAACACTGAAGCTTTCTTT. Protein product: CSASHGGNTEAFF.

This clone was counted only a few times. V and J are TRBV7-9 and TRBJ1-2; no definite D call. V dropped 6 bases and J dropped 7 bases, with 9 bases sitting between them. Looked up from germline, CDR1 is SEHNR and CDR2 is FQNEAQ (reference sequence). The CDR3 sequence is 11 residues long. The CDR3 DNA is TGTGCCAGCAGAAGAAATACTGGCTACACCTTC. Protein: CASRRNTGYTF.

V is TRBV19 and J is TRBJ2-1; 9 bases map to TRBD2. The germline gives CDR1 LNHDA, CDR2 SQIVND (reference sequence). Trimming cost V 7 bases and J 8 bases; bases outside gene matches: 12. CDR3 size: 15 residues. This CDR3 reads CASTPGLAGTDEQFF. CDR3 DNA sequence: TGTGCCAGTACCCCCGGGCTAGCGGGGACGGATGAGCAGTTCTTC.

This clone was counted a few times. The chain uses TRBV14 and TRBJ1-1, with unresolved D. V gave up 0 bases and J gave up 10 bases, with 15 bases separating them. Germline V lookup: CDR1 SGHDN, CDR2 FVKESK. The CDR3 contains 14 residues. The CDR3 DNA is TGTGCCAGCAGCCAAGATAGTGACCGCACTAGAGCTTTCTTT. Its translation: CASSQDSDRTRAFF.

The genes are TRBV6-6 and TRBJ1-4, with D uncertain. This CDR3 is 15 amino acids long. Deletions cut 2 bases from V and 6 bases from J, with 13 bases between. Germline lookup yields CDR1 MNHNY and CDR2 SVGAGI (reference sequence). CDR3 loop: CASSYVALSDEKLFF. In DNA form, the CDR3 reads TGTGCCAGCAGTTACGTGGCCCTCTCGGATGAAAAACTGTTTTTT.

This clone was counted a few times. The V gene is TRBV5-1, the J gene TRBJ2-3; no firm D call. The CDR3 extends over 12 amino acids. Deletions cut 0 bases from V and 7 bases from J, with 6 bases between. Germline CDR1 is SGHRS and CDR2 is YFSETQ. CDR3 region: CASSLEGNTQYF. The CDR3, as DNA: TGCGCCAGCAGCTTGGAAGGGAATACGCAGTATTTT.

The gene calls are TRBV4-1 and TRBJ2-5, with 9 bases that match TRBD1. With V trimmed by 2 bases and J by 2 bases, 3 bases remained unmatched. The CDR3 covers 15 residues. Germline V gives CDR1 MGHRA, CDR2 YSYEKL. The CDR3 DNA sequence: TGCGCCAGCAGCCAACCGGGACAGGGTCAAGAGACCCAGTACTTC. Protein: CASSQPGQGQETQYF.

The rearrangement links TRBV5-4 to TRBJ2-5, with 9 bases that match TRBD2. The CDR3 contains 15 residues. Trimming took 3 bases from V and 5 from J; bases not matched to a gene: 8. Germline V gives CDR1 SGHNT, CDR2 YYREEE (reference sequence). The CDR3 region is CASSSLAGGQETQYF. The DNA for the CDR3 is TGTGCCAGCAGCTCCTTGGCGGGGGGGCAGGAGACCCAGTACTTC.

The rearrangement links TRBV19 to TRBJ1-2; D is perhaps TRBD1 (6 bases). The germline V gene has CDR1 LNHDA and CDR2 SQIVND (reference sequence). With 5 bases removed from V and 4 bases from J, the gap between germline ends came to 17 bases. The length of the CDR3 is 15 residues. The CDR3 nucleotides are TGTGCCAGTAGTCGGGGGGCTTCGATCAGCTATGGCTACACCTTC. The encoded protein is CASSRGASISYGYTF.

This clone was seen only a few times. For the CDR3, the DNA is TGTGCCACCAGCAGAGAGGAGGGGGCGAACTCCTACGAGCAGTACTTC. Amino acids: CATSREEGANSYEQYF. The chain has TRBV15 and TRBJ2-7, with D possibly matching TRBD1 (7 bases). The CDR3 is 16 residues long. Trimming removed 0 bases at V and 0 bases at J, with 12 bases between. Per germline, CDR1 LNHNV and CDR2 YYDKDF (reference sequence).

J is TRBJ2-5 and V is TRBV11-2; D gene uncertain. CDR3 length: 13 residues. Between the trimmed V and J ends, which lost 0 bases and 5 bases, there was a span of 7 bases. The germline V gene encodes CDR1 SGHAT and CDR2 FQNNGV. The CDR3 loop reads CASSLEDLETQYF. The CDR3 bases are TGTGCCAGCAGCTTAGAGGATTTGGAGACCCAGTACTTC.

This clone showed up just a few times. The V gene is TRBV6-5, the J gene TRBJ1-1, with D possibly matching TRBD1 (6 bases). Trimming took 6 bases from V and 11 from J, leaving 16 bases between them. The CDR3 runs 12 residues. CDR1 MNHEY and CDR2 SVGAGI come from the germline V gene. The CDR3 loop reads CASRPSTGPAFF. The CDR3, as DNA: TGTGCCAGCAGACCATCGACAGGACCCGCTTTCTTT.

The sample holds a few counts of this clone. V is TRBV9 and J is TRBJ2-3; 7 bases map to TRBD2. CDR3 length: 15 amino acids. V shed 3 bases and J 2 bases; nucleotides not matched to a gene: 6. CDR1 and CDR2 (germline): SGDLS, YYNGEE. The CDR3 coding sequence is TGTGCCAGCAGCGCAAGCGGGATTACCACAGATACGCAGTATTTT. Protein: CASSASGITTDTQYF.